In its sample, the clone carrying this TCR beta chain was seen many times. This sample stems from a study of patients and donors after allogeneic stem cell transplantation. Using its own MiXCR run on the RT-PCR reads, TCRdb lists one record per CDR3 protein. The sample lists about a million distinct CDR3 sequences, roughly 18% occurring once. Between the trimmed V and J ends, which lost 3 bases and 2 bases, there was a span of 11 bases. The CDR3 is 14 amino acids. This receptor was identified in a human donor who was either an allogeneic HSCT recipient or a stem cell or donor lymphocyte infusion donor (not recorded which). It is not recorded whose cells these are; they may come from a transplant donor. The sample comprised blood, either unsorted or a sorted T cell fraction (not recorded which). The rearrangement joins TRBV12-3 or TRBV12-4 to TRBJ2-7; D may be TRBD1 (5 bases). The CDR3 spells CASSFGASPYEQYF. CDR3 DNA: TGTGCCAGCAGTTTTGGGGCCAGCCCCTACGAGCAGTACTTC.